One sample yielded the 4 T cell receptor beta chains listed below, sequenced in a study of beta chain features in type 1 diabetes. Of the isolated RNA, all was reverse transcribed, and so the sequenced material was expressed TCRB transcripts. TCRdb's copy holds only in-frame clones and misses some; the assay was immunoSEQ multiplex PCR. This table holds approximately 160,000 clones, about 9.8% found once. The material sequenced was central memory CD4+ T cells from blood. The receptor set was obtained from a woman younger than 30 in good health.

This clone has at least ten counts. The V gene is TRBV15, the J gene TRBJ2-3; unclear D gene. V shed 0 bases and J shed 0 bases, with 4 bases lying between them. CDR3 length equals 14 residues. Germline-derived CDR1 and CDR2 are LNHNV and YYDKDF (reference sequence). CDR3: CATSRDVSTDTQYF. The CDR3 DNA follows: TGTGCCACCAGCAGAGACGTTAGCACAGATACGCAGTATTTT.

The rearrangement joins TRBV2 to TRBJ2-7; 9 positions match TRBD1. The germline V gene has CDR1 SNHLY and CDR2 FYNNEI. The CDR3 totals 15 residues. With V trimmed by 6 bases and J by 4 bases, 10 bases remained unmatched. Here the CDR3 DNA reads TGTGCCAGCAGCCTCACACAGGGGGCAGGATACGAGCAGTACTTC. It is translated as CASSLTQGAGYEQYF.

The CDR3 spells CASRGTDPGNTIYF. CDR3 DNA sequence: TGTGCCAGCAGGGGGACAGATCCTGGAAACACCATATATTTT. V is TRBV7-2 and J is TRBJ1-3; 7 nucleotides agree with TRBD1. Germline V lookup: CDR1 SGHTA, CDR2 FQGNSA. V gave up 6 bases and J gave up 2 bases; unmatched junction bases: 4. The length of the CDR3 is 14 residues.

This clone was picked up a small number of times. The chain joins TRBV7-8 to TRBJ1-1; 9 bases are a match to TRBD1. The length of the CDR3 is 16 residues. CDR1 is SGHVS and CDR2 is FQNEAQ in the germline V gene. V gave up 5 bases and J gave up 4 bases; unmatched junction bases: 11. CDR3: CASSLGTGRSRTEAFF. The CDR3 DNA sequence: TGTGCCAGCAGCCTTGGGACAGGGAGGTCGCGCACTGAAGCTTTCTTT.